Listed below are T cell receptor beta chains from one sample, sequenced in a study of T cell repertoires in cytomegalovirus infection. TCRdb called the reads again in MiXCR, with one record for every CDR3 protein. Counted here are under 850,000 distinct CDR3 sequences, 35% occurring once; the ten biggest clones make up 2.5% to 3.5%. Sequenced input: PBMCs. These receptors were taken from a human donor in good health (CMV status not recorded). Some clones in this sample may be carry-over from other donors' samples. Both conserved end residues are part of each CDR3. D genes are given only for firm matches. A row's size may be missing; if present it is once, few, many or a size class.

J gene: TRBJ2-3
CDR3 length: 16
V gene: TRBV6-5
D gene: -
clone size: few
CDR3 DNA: TGTGCCAGCAGTTTAAGGGCGGTAGCCCGCACAGATACGCAGTATTTT
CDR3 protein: CASSLRAVARTDTQYF

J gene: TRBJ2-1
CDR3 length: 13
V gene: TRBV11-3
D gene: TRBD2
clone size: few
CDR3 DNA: TGTGCCAGCAGCCCCAGGAGCGGGGCTGAGCAGTTCTTC
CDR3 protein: CASSPRSGAEQFF

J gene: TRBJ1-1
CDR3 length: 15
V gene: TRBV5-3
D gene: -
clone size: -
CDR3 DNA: TGTGCCAGCAGCTTTGGGAGGGGAAGGAACACTGAAGCTTTCTTT
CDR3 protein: CASSFGRGRNTEAFF

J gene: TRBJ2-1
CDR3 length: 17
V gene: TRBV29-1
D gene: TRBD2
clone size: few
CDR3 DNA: TGCAGCGTTGAAGACATAATAGCGGGAGAGAGGTACAATGAGCAGTTCTTC
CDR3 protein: CSVEDIIAGERYNEQFF

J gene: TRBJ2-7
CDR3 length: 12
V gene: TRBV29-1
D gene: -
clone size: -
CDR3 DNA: TGCAGCGTTCGAGAGGCAATCGGGGTCATCCTGTTC
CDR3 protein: CSVREAIGVILF

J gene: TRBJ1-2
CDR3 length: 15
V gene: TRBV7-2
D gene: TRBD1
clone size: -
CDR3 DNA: TGTGCCAGCAGCGGACGGACAGGGAAGGGAAACGGCTACACATTC
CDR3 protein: CASSGRTGKGNGYTF

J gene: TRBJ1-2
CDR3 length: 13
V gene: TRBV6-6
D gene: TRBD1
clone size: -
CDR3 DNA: TGTGCCAGCAGAGACAGGGGGCACCGGGGCTACACCTTC
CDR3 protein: CASRDRGHRGYTF

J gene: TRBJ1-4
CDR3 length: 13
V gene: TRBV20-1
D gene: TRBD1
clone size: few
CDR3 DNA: TGCAGTGCCGAGGACAGGGGGAATGAAAAACTGTTTTTT
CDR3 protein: CSAEDRGNEKLFF

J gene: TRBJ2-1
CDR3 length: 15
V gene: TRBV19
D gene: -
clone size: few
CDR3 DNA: TGTGCCAGTACCTCTGCTGGGGGCTGGGACAATGAGCAGTTCTTC
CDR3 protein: CASTSAGGWDNEQFF

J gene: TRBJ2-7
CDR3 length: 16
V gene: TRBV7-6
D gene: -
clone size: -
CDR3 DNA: TGTGCCAGCAGCCCCAGTTTAGGGGCAAATCCCTACGAGCAGTACTTC
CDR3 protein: CASSPSLGANPYEQYF

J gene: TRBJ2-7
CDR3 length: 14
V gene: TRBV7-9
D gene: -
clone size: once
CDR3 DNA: TGTGCCAGCAGCTTAGCGGATCGGCCTCGGGAGCAGTACTTC
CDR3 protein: CASSLADRPREQYF

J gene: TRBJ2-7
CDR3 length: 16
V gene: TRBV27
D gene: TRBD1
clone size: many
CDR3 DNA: TGTGCCAGCAGTCCGGGGCCCGGGACAGGGGTCTACGAGCAGTACTTC
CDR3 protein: CASSPGPGTGVYEQYF

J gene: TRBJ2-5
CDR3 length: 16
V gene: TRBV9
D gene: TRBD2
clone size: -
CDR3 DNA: TGTGCCAGCAGCGCCGCTAGCGGGGGGGCGGGCGGGACCCAGTACTTC
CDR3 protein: CASSAASGGAGGTQYF

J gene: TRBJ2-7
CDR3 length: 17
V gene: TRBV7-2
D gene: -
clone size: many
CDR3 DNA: TGTGCCAGCAGCCGCAAGAAGACAGGAGCGACCCTCTACGAGCAGTACTTC
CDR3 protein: CASSRKKTGATLYEQYF

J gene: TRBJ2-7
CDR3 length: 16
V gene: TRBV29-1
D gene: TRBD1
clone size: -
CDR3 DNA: TGCAGCGTTGACTCCCTCCACAGGGGGACTGCCTACGAGCAGTACTTC
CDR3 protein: CSVDSLHRGTAYEQYF

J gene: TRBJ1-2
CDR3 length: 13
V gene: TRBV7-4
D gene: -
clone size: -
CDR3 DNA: TGTGCCAGCAGCTCCGGAGGGACGGATTCGTGGACCTTC
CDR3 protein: CASSSGGTDSWTF

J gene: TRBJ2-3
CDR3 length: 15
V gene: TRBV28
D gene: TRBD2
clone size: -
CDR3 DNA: TGTGCCAGCAGTTTTAGCGGGAGGGCCAAAAATACGCAGTATTTT
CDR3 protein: CASSFSGRAKNTQYF

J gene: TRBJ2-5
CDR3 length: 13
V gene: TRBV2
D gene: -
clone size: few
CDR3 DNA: TGTGCCAGCAGTGCTCACCTTCAAGAGACCCAGTACTTC
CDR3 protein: CASSAHLQETQYF

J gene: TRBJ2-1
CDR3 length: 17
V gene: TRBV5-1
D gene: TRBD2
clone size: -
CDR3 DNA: TGCGCCAGCAGCCCGAGTGTCGGACTAGCGTCCTACAATGAGCAGTTCTTC
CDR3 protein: CASSPSVGLASYNEQFF

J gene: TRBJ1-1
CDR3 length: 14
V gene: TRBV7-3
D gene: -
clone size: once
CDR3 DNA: TGTGCCAGCAGCTTATTAACAGGGCCCAGTGAAGCTTTCTTT
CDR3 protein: CASSLLTGPSEAFF

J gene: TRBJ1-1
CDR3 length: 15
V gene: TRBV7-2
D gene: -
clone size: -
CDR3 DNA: TGTGCCAGCAGCCCGTCCGACAGCAGGTTAGCTGAAGATTTCTTT
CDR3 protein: CASSPSDSRLAEDFF

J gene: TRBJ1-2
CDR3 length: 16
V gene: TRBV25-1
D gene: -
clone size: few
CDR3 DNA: TGTGCCAGCAGTGACGAAGGGTTTGGGGTTCGCTATGGCTACACCTTC
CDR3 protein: CASSDEGFGVRYGYTF

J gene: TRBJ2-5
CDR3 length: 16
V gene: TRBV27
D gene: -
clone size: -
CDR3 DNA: TGTGCCAGCAGTCCACTCACTAGCCATTACCAAGAGACCCAGTACTTC
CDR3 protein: CASSPLTSHYQETQYF

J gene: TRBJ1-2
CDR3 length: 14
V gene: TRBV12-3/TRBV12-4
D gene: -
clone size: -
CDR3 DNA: TGTGCCAGCACCCTCCGAGGATACGACTATGGCTACACCTTC
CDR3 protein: CASTLRGYDYGYTF

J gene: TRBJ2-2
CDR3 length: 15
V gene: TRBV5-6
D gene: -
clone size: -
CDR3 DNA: TGTGCCAGCACCCCCGGAGGGGCGAACACCGGGGAGCTGTTTTTT
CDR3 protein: CASTPGGANTGELFF

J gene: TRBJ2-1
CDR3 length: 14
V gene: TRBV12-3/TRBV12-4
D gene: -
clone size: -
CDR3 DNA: TGTGCCAGCAGTTCGAGCGGATACTACAATGAGCAGTTCTTC
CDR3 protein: CASSSSGYYNEQFF